Presented here are 22 T cell receptor beta chains from one specimen sequenced in a study of patients and donors after allogeneic stem cell transplantation. TCRdb used MiXCR to reprocess the RT-PCR reads, holding one entry per CDR3 protein. The repertoire holds about 230,000 distinct CDR3 sequences, with roughly 14% as singletons. Sequenced material: blood, either unsorted or a sorted T cell fraction (not recorded which). These receptors all stem from a human donor who was either an allogeneic HSCT recipient or a stem cell or donor lymphocyte infusion donor (not recorded which). It is not recorded whose cells these are; they may come from a transplant donor.

At least ten counts were recorded for this clonotype. This rearrangement joins TRBV7-9 to TRBJ2-1, with TRBD2 matching 8 bases. The V and J ends lost 5 bases and 2 bases, in that order; junction bases with no gene match: 11. The CDR3 spans 17 residues. Germline V gene data show CDR1 as SEHNR and CDR2 as FQNEAQ (reference sequence). Here the CDR3 DNA reads TGTGCCAGCAGCCCCCCCAGCGGGAGTGCAGCCTACAATGAGCAGTTCTTC. It is translated as CASSPPSGSAAYNEQFF.

At least ten counts were recorded for this clonotype. The rearrangement joins TRBV20-1 to TRBJ2-1; 7 nucleotides align to TRBD1. V shed 6 bases, J shed 0 bases, and the junction held 8 bases outside the gene matches. Germline V gene sequence: CDR1 DFQATT, CDR2 SNEGSKA (reference sequence). The CDR3 length is 15 residues. The DNA of the CDR3 is TGCAGTGCCGCAGGGGGAGCGGACTCCTACAATGAGCAGTTCTTC. Its protein is CSAAGGADSYNEQFF.

The genes are TRBV3-1 and TRBJ1-1, with D hard to call. V was pared by 1 base and J by 5 bases, with 11 bases between. The length of the CDR3 is 14 residues. Germline CDR1 is LGHDT and CDR2 is YNNKEL (reference sequence). CDR3 bases: TGTGCCAGCAGCCAAGTGTCGGGAGGGACTGAAGCTTTCTTT. Translated: CASSQVSGGTEAFF.

This clonotype occurred many times. The rearrangement uses TRBV10-1 and TRBJ2-1; 7 nucleotides line up with TRBD2. V shed 5 bases and J 1 base; nucleotides not matched to a gene: 2. CDR3 length: 14 amino acids. From germline, CDR1 is WNHNN and CDR2 SYGVQD (reference sequence). The CDR3 DNA follows: TGCGCCAGCAGTCGCGGGAGATCCTACAATGAGCAGTTCTTC. Translated, it gives CASSRGRSYNEQFF.

This clonotype was counted between two and nine times. The rearrangement joins TRBV19 to TRBJ2-1; 8 positions match TRBD2. CDR1 and CDR2 from the germline V gene are LNHDA and SQIVND (reference sequence). V shed 7 bases, J shed 10 bases, and the junction held 9 bases outside the gene matches. The CDR3 spans 13 residues. CDR3 residues: CASNQAGVGEQFF. The CDR3 coding sequence is TGTGCCAGTAATCAAGCGGGAGTGGGGGAGCAGTTCTTC.

J is TRBJ1-1 and V is TRBV20-1, with D unresolved. This CDR3 contains 12 residues. In germline, CDR1 is DFQATT, CDR2 SNEGSKA (reference sequence). V was shortened by 5 bases and J by 2 bases, with 9 bases between the two germline ends. DNA of the CDR3: TGCAGTGCTCTTGATTATAACACTGAAGCTTTCTTT. It encodes CSALDYNTEAFF.

V usage is TRBV9 and J usage is TRBJ1-5; 9 bases agree with TRBD1. This CDR3 is built from 15 residues. Germline trimming cut 3 bases from V and 5 bases from J; bases unmatched to any gene: 6. The germline CDR1 and CDR2 sequences are SGDLS and YYNGEE. CDR3 DNA: TGTGCCAGCAGCGCCGGACAGGGGAGGGATCAGCCCCAGCATTTT. It encodes CASSAGQGRDQPQHF.

V and J are TRBV7-3 and TRBJ2-3; TRBD2 aligns across 14 bases. Trimming removed 3 bases from V and 6 bases from J; junction bases left unmatched: 2. Germline assignment: CDR1 SGHTA and CDR2 FQGTGA. The CDR3 spans 15 residues. CDR3 sequence: CASSLTSGRVDTQYF. The CDR3 DNA reads as TGTGCCAGCAGCTTGACTAGCGGGAGGGTGGATACGCAGTATTTT.

This clonotype has ten or more counts. The chain joins TRBV5-1 to TRBJ2-3, with 10 bases matching TRBD2. In germline, CDR1 is SGHRS, CDR2 YFSETQ. CDR3 length: 16 amino acids. V shed 2 bases, J shed 0 bases, and the junction held 3 bases outside the gene matches. DNA for the CDR3: TGCGCCAGCAGCTTTCAGCGGGGGGGGAGCACAGATACGCAGTATTTT. Protein sequence: CASSFQRGGSTDTQYF.

This clonotype was recorded a few times. The chain combines TRBV20-1 with TRBJ2-3; D gene unclear. The V gene's germline CDR1 is DFQATT and CDR2 SNEGSKA (reference sequence). The CDR3 extends over 14 amino acids. V gave up 5 bases and J gave up 0 bases, with 12 bases separating them. The CDR3 region is CSAGAWASTDTQYF. In DNA form, the CDR3 reads TGCAGTGCTGGAGCGTGGGCTAGCACAGATACGCAGTATTTT.

This chain connects TRBV6-1 to TRBJ2-4; 7 positions match TRBD2. This CDR3 has 16 residues. Germline CDR1 MNHNS, CDR2 SASEGT. V trimming: 2 bases; J trimming: 0 bases; junction bases outside the gene matches: 4. The CDR3 protein is CASSEPAGVAKNIQYF. CDR3 DNA sequence: TGTGCCAGCAGTGAACCCGCGGGAGTAGCCAAAAACATTCAGTACTTC.

V usage is TRBV6-5 and J usage is TRBJ1-4, with 7 bases aligning to TRBD1. This CDR3 is built from 15 residues. Trimming removed 0 bases from V and 7 bases from J; junction bases left unmatched: 5. Germline V gene sequence: CDR1 MNHEY, CDR2 SVGAGI. The CDR3 protein is CASSYSGGGSEKLFF. CDR3 DNA: TGTGCCAGCAGTTACTCAGGGGGCGGGAGTGAAAAACTGTTTTTT.

The chain carries TRBV5-1 and TRBJ2-2; 8 bases line up with TRBD2. With 4 bases clipped from V and 4 bases from J, the junction kept 6 bases outside the gene matches. The CDR3 contains 15 residues. Per germline, CDR1 SGHRS and CDR2 YFSETQ. The CDR3 DNA reads TGCGCCAGCAGCGAGCGGGAGAAAGGCACCGGGGAGCTGTTTTTT. As protein: CASSEREKGTGELFF.

This clonotype was recorded a few times. J is TRBJ2-4 and V is TRBV20-1; 10 positions agree with TRBD2. The CDR3 runs 18 residues. Per germline, CDR1 DFQATT and CDR2 SNEGSKA (reference sequence). Trimming removed 6 bases from V and 0 bases from J; junction bases left unmatched: 14. CDR3 region: CSAEKTSGSLLAKNIQYF. The CDR3 nucleotides read TGCAGTGCCGAGAAGACTAGCGGGTCATTACTAGCCAAAAACATTCAGTACTTC.

The V and J genes are TRBV12-3 or TRBV12-4 and TRBJ2-5; possible D gene TRBD1, 6 bases. V was cut by 5 bases and J by 5 bases, with 12 bases left in between. The length of the CDR3 is 13 residues. This CDR3 is CASSPTGTETQYF. The CDR3 coding sequence is TGTGCCAGCAGTCCAACAGGGACGGAGACCCAGTACTTC.

This clonotype has just a few counts. The V call is TRBV7-9, the J call TRBJ2-7; tentative D call: TRBD1 (6 bases). V lost 1 base, J lost 2 bases, and 12 bases lay in between. The CDR3 extends over 15 amino acids. Germline-derived CDR1 and CDR2 are SEHNR and FQNEAQ (reference sequence). The CDR3 region has the DNA TGTGCCAGCAGCTTAGGTACCGGACAGACCTACGAGCAGTACTTC. Translated: CASSLGTGQTYEQYF.

This clonotype showed up just a few times. The CDR3 is CSVPENTGELFF. The CDR3 DNA sequence: TGCAGCGTTCCAGAGAACACCGGGGAGCTGTTTTTT. The chain recombines TRBV29-1 with TRBJ2-2; D is undetermined. V was clipped by 5 bases and J by 1 base, with 5 bases between them. This CDR3 comprises 12 residues. In germline, CDR1 is SQVTM, CDR2 ANQGSEA.

This clonotype turned up a few times. V is TRBV12-3 or TRBV12-4 and J is TRBJ2-1, with TRBD2 identical over 9 bases. The CDR3 extends over 13 amino acids. Trimming cost V 6 bases and J 9 bases; bases outside gene matches: 6. CDR3 sequence (DNA): TGTGCCAGCAGCTTCGGGCGGGGGGGTGAGCAGTTCTTC. Translated: CASSFGRGGEQFF.

This clonotype was seen at least ten times. The chain carries TRBV5-1 and TRBJ2-3, with 7 nucleotides matching TRBD1. Unmatched junction bases numbered 8, after V lost 4 bases and J lost 9 bases. Germline CDR1 and CDR2: SGHRS and YFSETQ. The CDR3 sequence is 13 residues long. The CDR3, as DNA: TGCGCCAGCAGCCAGGGGGAAGGGACGACGCAGTATTTT. As protein: CASSQGEGTTQYF. The whole variable domain, filled in from reference TRBV5-1 and TRBJ2-3, reads KAGVTQTPRYLIKTRGQQVTLSCSPISGHRSVSWYQQTPGQGLQFLFEYFSETQRNKGNFPGRFSGRQFSNSRSEMNVSTLELGDSALYLCASSQGEGTTQYFGPGTRLTVL.

This clonotype showed up just a few times. The chain employs TRBV10-3 and TRBJ1-2; possibly TRBD1 for D (5 bases). Germline V gene sequence: CDR1 ENHRY, CDR2 SYGVKD. V was shortened by 3 bases and J by 8 bases, with 22 bases between the two germline ends. The length of the CDR3 is 16 residues. The CDR3 reads CAISERSSAGIDGYTF. The CDR3 DNA sequence: TGTGCCATCAGTGAAAGGTCGTCTGCAGGGATCGACGGCTACACCTTC.

This clonotype was detected only a few times. This chain joins TRBV5-1 and TRBJ2-1; 9 bases fit TRBD1. The ends lost 4 bases at V and 4 bases at J; junction bases unmatched: 9. The CDR3 is 16 residues long. Per germline, CDR1 SGHRS and CDR2 YFSETQ. The CDR3 is CASSMTPGQGYNEQFF. In DNA, the CDR3 is TGCGCCAGCAGCATGACGCCGGGACAGGGTTACAATGAGCAGTTCTTC.

This clonotype was picked up a small number of times. The junction and the germline gene differ at one end; a read error may be behind it. The rearrangement joins TRBV7-7 to TRBJ2-5, with D hard to call. This CDR3 comprises 13 residues. The V gene's germline CDR1 is SSHAT and CDR2 FNYEAQ (reference sequence). The CDR3 is CASSLERVATQYF. The DNA for the CDR3 is TGTGCTAGCAGCTTAGAAAGAGTGGCGACCCAGTACTTC.